The rows below give T cell receptor beta chains drawn from one sample of a study of metastatic and nonmetastatic thyroid tumors. TCRdb ran MiXCR on the PCR reads. The repertoire includes 25,000 to 30,000 clones, just under 15% of them detected once, and approximately 3.5% sits in the top ten. Sequencing used blood. The receptors come from a female donor with papillary thyroid cancer or a benign thyroid nodule (not recorded which). Some clones in this sample may be carry-over from other donors' samples. Each CDR3 is given with its conserved first and last residue. D genes are given only for firm matches. Size is omitted from some rows. Given values are once, few, many or a class for expanded clones.

j_call v_call d_call clone_size cdr3_nt cdr3_aa
TRBJ1-1 TRBV6-5 - few TGTGCCAGCAGTTACTCACCGGCGCGTGGGACCATGAACACTGAAGCTTTCTTT CASSYSPARGTMNTEAFF
TRBJ1-1 TRBV12-3/TRBV12-4 - many TGTGCCAGCAGTTTACTGAACACTGAAGCTTTCTTT CASSLLNTEAFF
TRBJ1-1 TRBV6-1 - many TGTGCCAGCAGTGAACCCGGGGGGCCACACCAAATAACTTTCTTT CASSEPGGPHQITFF
TRBJ2-1 TRBV6-5 TRBD2 medium-sized TGTGCCAGCAGTATTTGGACTAGCGGGAGGAATTACAATGAGCAGTTCTTC CASSIWTSGRNYNEQFF
TRBJ2-3 TRBV4-1 TRBD2 many TGCGCCAGCAGCACACGACAGCCGGGGGGAGTGACAGATACGCAGTATTTT CASSTRQPGGVTDTQYF
TRBJ2-1 TRBV5-5 TRBD2 many TGTGCCAGCAGCTTTCGACTAGCGGGAGCTGAGCAGTTCTTC CASSFRLAGAEQFF
TRBJ2-7 TRBV12-3/TRBV12-4 - medium-sized TGTGCCAGCAGTTTACGGGGGTACGAGCAGTACTTC CASSLRGYEQYF
TRBJ2-3 TRBV6-1 - - TGTGCCAGCAGTGAAGGAATTCTCACAGATACGCAGTATTTT CASSEGILTDTQYF
TRBJ1-6 TRBV6-1 - few TGTGCCAGCAAGGAGGCCGGGGGTTCACCCCTCCACTTT CASKEAGGSPLHF
TRBJ2-3 TRBV5-4 - many TGTGCCAGCAGCTCCTCTTGGGGAAGCACAGATACGCAGTATTTT CASSSSWGSTDTQYF
TRBJ1-2 TRBV6-1 - few TGTGCCAGCAGTCCAGGGAGGGGCGGCTATGGCTACACCTTC CASSPGRGGYGYTF
TRBJ2-2 TRBV28 - many TGTGCCAGCAGTTTTCCCGGGGAGCTGTTTTTT CASSFPGELFF
TRBJ2-7 TRBV28 - - TGTGCCAGAGTAGGATCGGGACATTCCTACGAGCAGTACTTC CARVGSGHSYEQYF
TRBJ2-7 TRBV5-8 - many TGTGCCAGCTCGAGGGGACCGAGCTCCTACGAGCAGTACTTC CASSRGPSSYEQYF
TRBJ1-5 TRBV28 - - TGTGCCAGCAATTGGGGGCTACAGCCCAAGCATTTT CASNWGLQPKHF
TRBJ1-2 TRBV4-3 - many TGCGCCAGCAGCCCGGGGGGGGCCGGGGAGGCTAACTATGGCTACACCTTC CASSPGGAGEANYGYTF
TRBJ2-3 TRBV13 - many TGTGCCAGCAGCCCTAGAGGGTCAGGGGATACGCAGTATTTT CASSPRGSGDTQYF
TRBJ2-7 TRBV14 TRBD1 many TGTGCCAGCAGCTCAAGGGGGACAGGGACAACCTACGAGCAGTACTTC CASSSRGTGTTYEQYF
TRBJ2-7 TRBV9 - many TGTGCCAGCAGCGCGGTTAGGGACTCCTACGAGCAGTACTTC CASSAVRDSYEQYF
TRBJ2-7 TRBV7-9 TRBD2 many TGTGCCAGCAGCAAGGCGGGGGGCTTCTACGAGCAGTACTTC CASSKAGGFYEQYF
TRBJ1-2 TRBV5-8 TRBD1 medium-sized TGTGCCAGCAGCTTGTTGACAGGGACACATAAGGGCTACACCTTC CASSLLTGTHKGYTF
TRBJ2-4 TRBV27 - many TGTGCCAGCAGTTTATACGACAAGTGGTACTTC CASSLYDKWYF
TRBJ2-7 TRBV5-5 - many TGTGCCAGCAGCGGTTTAGCGACCTACGAGCAGTACTTC CASSGLATYEQYF
TRBJ2-5 TRBV7-2 - - TGTGCCAGCAGCTTAACAATGCTGGGGGCAGAGACCAAGTACTTC CASSLTMLGAETKYF
TRBJ2-7 TRBV7-8 - few TGTGCCAGCAGTCAGCGCTACGAGCAGTACTTC CASSQRYEQYF
TRBJ2-7 TRBV14 TRBD1 many TGTGCCAGCAGCCAAGGAATTGTACAGGGGGCGGGTGAGCAGTACTTC CASSQGIVQGAGEQYF
TRBJ2-1 TRBV7-3 TRBD2 many TGTGCCAGCAGCTTCGCTAGCGGGTCTAACAATGAGCAGTTCTTC CASSFASGSNNEQFF
TRBJ2-5 TRBV2 TRBD2 - TGTGCCAGCAGTCCTCTGCTAGCGGGAGTTGGAACGGAGACCCAGTACTTC CASSPLLAGVGTETQYF
TRBJ2-1 TRBV20-1 - many TGCAGTGCCCGCCGGTCGGGCCTAACTTACAATGAGCAGTTCTTC CSARRSGLTYNEQFF
TRBJ2-5 TRBV5-6 TRBD2 - TGTGCCAGCACCCGACTAGCGGGAGATCTAGAGACCCAGTACTTC CASTRLAGDLETQYF
TRBJ2-7 TRBV3-1 - many TGTGCCAGCAGCCAAGCCGCCGGTCAGGCGGGGGAGCAGTACTTC CASSQAAGQAGEQYF
TRBJ2-5 TRBV7-6 TRBD1 many TGTGCCAGCAGTTCCGACACTGGGACAGGGGAGTCGGAGACCCAGTACTTC CASSSDTGTGESETQYF
TRBJ2-7 TRBV28 TRBD1 - TGTGCCAGCAGTTTAGCAGGGGGCCACGAGCAGTACTTC CASSLAGGHEQYF
TRBJ2-7 TRBV4-1 - once TGCGCCAGCAGCCAAGATGAGGGATTCTCCTACGAGCAGTACTTC CASSQDEGFSYEQYF
TRBJ2-1 TRBV5-1 - - TGCGCCAGCAGCTTGGGTGTCAACAATGAGCAGTTCTTC CASSLGVNNEQFF
TRBJ1-4 TRBV20-1 - - TGCAGTGCTAGGAAGCCAACTACTGAAAAACTGTTTTTT CSARKPTTEKLFF
TRBJ1-1 TRBV20-1 - medium-sized TGCAGTGCTAGAGTTAGCGGGACATTCGCTGAAGCTTTCTTT CSARVSGTFAEAFF
TRBJ2-3 TRBV27 TRBD2 many TGTGCCAGCAGTCACTCACTAGCGGTTAGCACAGATACGCAGTATTTT CASSHSLAVSTDTQYF
TRBJ2-3 TRBV11-2 - - TGTGCCAGCAGCTTAGACGGTCCCCTCGATACGCAGTATTTT CASSLDGPLDTQYF
TRBJ2-2 TRBV30 - many TGTGCCTGGAGTCCATGGACAGCCCTGAACACCGGGGAGCTGTTTTTT CAWSPWTALNTGELFF
TRBJ2-1 TRBV7-2 TRBD2 many TGTGCCAGCAGCTATCAGCCGGGACTAGCGGGCGGGCATCGCAATGAGCAGTTCTTC CASSYQPGLAGGHRNEQFF
TRBJ2-3 TRBV19 - - TGTGCCAGTAGTCCCGGTGGAGGGTCTATATCAGATACGCAGTATTTT CASSPGGGSISDTQYF
TRBJ2-2 TRBV5-1 TRBD2 many TGCGCCAGCAGCGTTCTAGCGGTCGGCACCGGGGAGCTGTTTTTT CASSVLAVGTGELFF
TRBJ2-7 TRBV19 - many TGTGCCAGTAGTAGCGGGCCCTCCTACGAGCAGTACTTC CASSSGPSYEQYF
TRBJ1-2 TRBV6-1 TRBD1 few TGTGCCAGCAGGAACAGGGGAGGGGGAGGCTACACCTTC CASRNRGGGGYTF
TRBJ2-6 TRBV4-2 - many TGTGCCAGCAGCCACCCGATAGGGGCGTTATCTGGGGCCAACGTCCTGACTTTC CASSHPIGALSGANVLTF
TRBJ2-5 TRBV28 TRBD1 few TGTGCCAGCAGCCCCGGGGACAGACTCCAAGAGACCCAGTACTTC CASSPGDRLQETQYF
TRBJ2-1 TRBV29-1 - many TGCAGCGTTGTGACTGAATCCTACAATGAGCAGTTCTTC CSVVTESYNEQFF
TRBJ2-5 TRBV6-2/TRBV6-3 TRBD1 many TGTGCCAGCAGTTACCCCACCCCACGACAGGGACCCCTGGAGACCCAGTACTTC CASSYPTPRQGPLETQYF
TRBJ2-1 TRBV6-1 TRBD2 many TGTGCCAGCATGACGGGACTAGCGGGAGAATATCGAACGCAGTTCTTC CASMTGLAGEYRTQFF
TRBJ2-4 TRBV19 - many TGTGCCACCTATCCACACATTCAGTACTTC CATYPHIQYF
TRBJ2-5 TRBV6-1 - many TGTGCCAGCAGAGCCAGGCTGCGGACCGACTTCCAAGAGACCCAGTACTTC CASRARLRTDFQETQYF
TRBJ2-3 TRBV27 - many TGTGCCAGCAGTCTAAGCGGCAGCCACTGGCTTGAGGTACAGGATACGCAGTATTTT CASSLSGSHWLEVQDTQYF
TRBJ2-5 TRBV25-1 TRBD2 many TGTGCCAGCACACGGACTAGCGGGAAGATGGAGACCCAGTACTTC CASTRTSGKMETQYF